This T cell receptor beta chain emerged from a study of blood T cells in healthy people across ages. A second roughly 6 to 12 cycle PCR used barcoded and J-beta primers. TCRdb itself ran the 5' RACE reads through MiXCR, one entry per CDR3 protein. The repertoire has roughly 1,300,000 distinct CDR3 sequences, approximately 59% of them found once; the top ten carry approximately 7%. There are 14 residues in the CDR3. Germline V lookup: CDR1 MDHEN, CDR2 SYDVKM. V was cut by 5 bases and J by 2 bases, with 10 bases left in between. This chain joins TRBV28 and TRBJ2-1; D perhaps matches TRBD1 (5 bases). The material sequenced was blood. The clonotype originates from a man younger than 35 in good health. The CDR3 DNA reads TGTGCCAGCAGTCCTGGGGCCACCTACAATGAGCAGTTCTTC. Translation gives CASSPGATYNEQFF.